The rows below give T cell receptor beta chains drawn from one sample of a study of cytomegalovirus exposure and HLA in healthy donors. Here immunoSEQ multiplex PCR was the method, and the copy in TCRdb shows in-frame clones only, minus some. The table records over 100,000 clones, 77% of them present only once. Sequenced sample: PBMCs. The receptors come from a man aged 35-49 years in good health and CMV-seropositive. CDR3s include the opening cysteine and the closing phenylalanine or tryptophan. The order of the fields is CDR3 DNA, CDR3 protein, V gene, J gene, D gene, clone size. A D gene is named only where the DNA matches it firmly. Size is stated for part of the rows, as once, few or many counts, or as a class when the clone is expanded.

CDR3nt: TGTGCCAGCAGTGGAGGTTGGGGGGGTTCAGAGACCCAGTACTTC; CDR3aa: CASSGGWGGSETQYF; v_gene: TRBV6-1; j_gene: TRBJ2-5; d_gene: TRBD2; abundance: once
CDR3nt: TGTGCCAGCAGCAAGACACAGGGAGATGGCTACACCTTC; CDR3aa: CASSKTQGDGYTF; v_gene: TRBV7-9; j_gene: TRBJ1-2; d_gene: -; abundance: medium-sized
CDR3nt: TGTGCCAGCAGAATGTGGCGGCAGCCACTGAACACTGAAGCTTTCTTT; CDR3aa: CASRMWRQPLNTEAFF; v_gene: TRBV5-6; j_gene: TRBJ1-1; d_gene: -; abundance: -
CDR3nt: TGTGCCAGCAGCTTATTGGGGCGGGGGGGCACCGGGGAGCTGTTTTTT; CDR3aa: CASSLLGRGGTGELFF; v_gene: TRBV7-2; j_gene: TRBJ2-2; d_gene: TRBD2; abundance: -
CDR3nt: TGTGCCAGCAGTTACGACAGGGGATCTGAAGCTTTCTTT; CDR3aa: CASSYDRGSEAFF; v_gene: TRBV6-5; j_gene: TRBJ1-1; d_gene: TRBD1; abundance: -
CDR3nt: TGTGCCAGCAGCTCCACCGGGACTCCGAGCTCTGGAAACACCATATATTTT; CDR3aa: CASSSTGTPSSGNTIYF; v_gene: TRBV28; j_gene: TRBJ1-3; d_gene: -; abundance: -
CDR3nt: TGCGCCAGCGGGGCAGGAGGGACCAACGTCCTGACTTTC; CDR3aa: CASGAGGTNVLTF; v_gene: TRBV5-1; j_gene: TRBJ2-6; d_gene: -; abundance: -
CDR3nt: TGTGCCAGCAGTTTATGGACAGGGCACACTGAAGCTTTCTTT; CDR3aa: CASSLWTGHTEAFF; v_gene: TRBV27; j_gene: TRBJ1-1; d_gene: TRBD1; abundance: -
CDR3nt: TGCGCCAGCAGCTTGGAGCCCCCCCGACAGGTTGGCTCTGGGGCCAACGTCCTGACTTTC; CDR3aa: CASSLEPPRQVGSGANVLTF; v_gene: TRBV5-1; j_gene: TRBJ2-6; d_gene: -; abundance: -
CDR3nt: TGTGCCAGTAGTATAGCCTGGAGGTGGGGTGAGACCCAGTACTTC; CDR3aa: CASSIAWRWGETQYF; v_gene: TRBV19; j_gene: TRBJ2-5; d_gene: -; abundance: -
CDR3nt: TGTGCCAGTAGTATGGGCAATAATTCACCCCTCCACTTT; CDR3aa: CASSMGNNSPLHF; v_gene: TRBV19; j_gene: TRBJ1-6; d_gene: -; abundance: -
CDR3nt: TGTGCCATCAGTGACCCCGGGGGATACTCCTACGAGCAGTACTTC; CDR3aa: CAISDPGGYSYEQYF; v_gene: TRBV10-3; j_gene: TRBJ2-7; d_gene: -; abundance: -
CDR3nt: TGTGCCAGCAGCTTCCGGGAAGATCAGCCCCAGCATTTT; CDR3aa: CASSFREDQPQHF; v_gene: TRBV5-6; j_gene: TRBJ1-5; d_gene: -; abundance: few
CDR3nt: TGTGCCAGCACCCGGGGTCTACTTCAAGAGACCCAGTACTTC; CDR3aa: CASTRGLLQETQYF; v_gene: TRBV7-2; j_gene: TRBJ2-5; d_gene: -; abundance: -
CDR3nt: TGTGCCAGCAGTTTACTTAGCGGGGGGAACAATGAGCAGTTCTTC; CDR3aa: CASSLLSGGNNEQFF; v_gene: TRBV27; j_gene: TRBJ2-1; d_gene: TRBD2; abundance: -
CDR3nt: TGTGCCAGCAGCGTCATAACGGGAGCAGAAGCTTTCTTT; CDR3aa: CASSVITGAEAFF; v_gene: TRBV9; j_gene: TRBJ1-1; d_gene: -; abundance: -
CDR3nt: TGTGCCAGCAGCTTAGTAAGCGGGGGGGCCTACGAGCAGTACTTC; CDR3aa: CASSLVSGGAYEQYF; v_gene: TRBV11-2; j_gene: TRBJ2-7; d_gene: TRBD2; abundance: -
CDR3nt: TGTGCCAGCGCGCGGACAGGGAGTAATGAAAAACTGTTTTTT; CDR3aa: CASARTGSNEKLFF; v_gene: TRBV6-6; j_gene: TRBJ1-4; d_gene: TRBD1; abundance: -
CDR3nt: TGTGCCATCAGTGGAACAGGGGGCTCTCCACCCCTCCACTTT; CDR3aa: CAISGTGGSPPLHF; v_gene: TRBV10-3; j_gene: TRBJ1-6; d_gene: TRBD1; abundance: few
CDR3nt: TGTGCCAGTAGCAACCGCGGACAGGGATGGGGTCAGCCCCAGCATTTT; CDR3aa: CASSNRGQGWGQPQHF; v_gene: TRBV19; j_gene: TRBJ1-5; d_gene: TRBD1; abundance: -
CDR3nt: TGTGCCAGCAGCCCGGACCTGGGGGGAGATACGCAGTATTTT; CDR3aa: CASSPDLGGDTQYF; v_gene: TRBV27; j_gene: TRBJ2-3; d_gene: -; abundance: -
CDR3nt: TGTGCCAGCAGTGGGGGGGACACCGGGGAGCTGTTTTTT; CDR3aa: CASSGGDTGELFF; v_gene: TRBV6-4; j_gene: TRBJ2-2; d_gene: -; abundance: few
CDR3nt: TGTGCCAGCTCACCTCGACAGGGGGCAGGTTCTGGAAACACCATATATTTT; CDR3aa: CASSPRQGAGSGNTIYF; v_gene: TRBV18; j_gene: TRBJ1-3; d_gene: TRBD1; abundance: -
CDR3nt: TGTGCCAGCAGCTTCCGAGTCTCTGGGGCCAACGGCCTGACTTTC; CDR3aa: CASSFRVSGANGLTF; v_gene: TRBV7-2; j_gene: TRBJ2-6; d_gene: -; abundance: -
CDR3nt: TGTGCCTCCAGAACAGGGGGCAACTATGGCTACACCTTC; CDR3aa: CASRTGGNYGYTF; v_gene: TRBV2; j_gene: TRBJ1-2; d_gene: TRBD1; abundance: -
CDR3nt: TGTGCCAGCAGTCCTGACAGGGGACCCTATGGCTACACCTTC; CDR3aa: CASSPDRGPYGYTF; v_gene: TRBV6-5; j_gene: TRBJ1-2; d_gene: TRBD1; abundance: -
CDR3nt: TGTGCCAGCGCTATCGGGGGGTCCTACGAGCAGTACTTC; CDR3aa: CASAIGGSYEQYF; v_gene: TRBV6-5; j_gene: TRBJ2-7; d_gene: TRBD2; abundance: -
CDR3nt: TGCGCCAGCAGCCAAGATGTCGGCACAGATACGCAGTATTTT; CDR3aa: CASSQDVGTDTQYF; v_gene: TRBV4-3; j_gene: TRBJ2-3; d_gene: -; abundance: -
CDR3nt: TGCGCCAGCAGCCCTGGGACAGTACCTTATGGCTACACCTTC; CDR3aa: CASSPGTVPYGYTF; v_gene: TRBV5-1; j_gene: TRBJ1-2; d_gene: TRBD1; abundance: -
CDR3nt: TGCGCCAGCAGCCTGGGGCGGACAGGAAAGGCTGAAGCTTTCTTT; CDR3aa: CASSLGRTGKAEAFF; v_gene: TRBV5-1; j_gene: TRBJ1-1; d_gene: TRBD1; abundance: -
CDR3nt: TGTGCCAGTACTCCCGGGGAACTCACCGGGGAGCTGTTTTTT; CDR3aa: CASTPGELTGELFF; v_gene: TRBV7-2; j_gene: TRBJ2-2; d_gene: -; abundance: once
CDR3nt: TGTGCCAGCAGCCTGCCAGGGTTTGTAACTGAAGCTTTCTTT; CDR3aa: CASSLPGFVTEAFF; v_gene: TRBV28; j_gene: TRBJ1-1; d_gene: -; abundance: once
CDR3nt: TGCGCCAGCAGTATAGGGACAGGGGGTTCCTACGAGCAGTACTTC; CDR3aa: CASSIGTGGSYEQYF; v_gene: TRBV5-1; j_gene: TRBJ2-7; d_gene: TRBD1; abundance: -
CDR3nt: TGTGCCAGCATGAGGGGGCGAGACTACACTGAAGCTTTCTTT; CDR3aa: CASMRGRDYTEAFF; v_gene: TRBV28; j_gene: TRBJ1-1; d_gene: TRBD1; abundance: -
CDR3nt: TGTGCCAGCAGCTTAGGTTCGGCGGTTCCCTACAATGAGCAGTTCTTC; CDR3aa: CASSLGSAVPYNEQFF; v_gene: TRBV7-6; j_gene: TRBJ2-1; d_gene: -; abundance: -
CDR3nt: TGTGCCAGCAGCGAAAGGACAGGTCTAGGAGGGTCCTACAATGAGCAGTTCTTC; CDR3aa: CASSERTGLGGSYNEQFF; v_gene: TRBV11-3; j_gene: TRBJ2-1; d_gene: -; abundance: -
CDR3nt: TGTGCCAGTGGTGTGGGGGCTCAGCCCCAGCATTTT; CDR3aa: CASGVGAQPQHF; v_gene: TRBV19; j_gene: TRBJ1-5; d_gene: -; abundance: -
CDR3nt: TGCGCCAGCAGCTTGGGGGGGACAGGAGCCTACGAGCAGTACTTC; CDR3aa: CASSLGGTGAYEQYF; v_gene: TRBV5-1; j_gene: TRBJ2-7; d_gene: TRBD1; abundance: -
CDR3nt: TGTGCCAGCAGTCCTGAAGGGGACTTAAGAGAGACCCAGTACTTC; CDR3aa: CASSPEGDLRETQYF; v_gene: TRBV27; j_gene: TRBJ2-5; d_gene: -; abundance: -
CDR3nt: TGCGCCAGCAGCCAAGAGTTTAGCGGGGGGCCAGATACGCAGTATTTT; CDR3aa: CASSQEFSGGPDTQYF; v_gene: TRBV4-1; j_gene: TRBJ2-3; d_gene: TRBD2; abundance: -
CDR3nt: TGTGCCAGCAGCGTACAGGGTAACTATGGCTACACCTTC; CDR3aa: CASSVQGNYGYTF; v_gene: TRBV27; j_gene: TRBJ1-2; d_gene: -; abundance: -
CDR3nt: TGTGCCAGCGGCCGGGTAGGAGGAAGCTCTGGAAACACCATATATTTT; CDR3aa: CASGRVGGSSGNTIYF; v_gene: TRBV9; j_gene: TRBJ1-3; d_gene: -; abundance: -
CDR3nt: TGTGCCAGTAGGCAGGGGACACTCACCGGGGAGCTGTTTTTT; CDR3aa: CASRQGTLTGELFF; v_gene: TRBV19; j_gene: TRBJ2-2; d_gene: -; abundance: -
CDR3nt: TGTGCCAGCTCACAGGGGGCAACTAATGAAAAACTGTTTTTT; CDR3aa: CASSQGATNEKLFF; v_gene: TRBV18; j_gene: TRBJ1-4; d_gene: -; abundance: few
CDR3nt: TGTGCCAGCAGCTTTACACCAGGGTTGGTGGGCTACACCTTC; CDR3aa: CASSFTPGLVGYTF; v_gene: TRBV11-3; j_gene: TRBJ1-2; d_gene: -; abundance: -
CDR3nt: TGTGCCAGCAGCCGGTCGGGACAGAGGGATTACGAGCAGTACTTC; CDR3aa: CASSRSGQRDYEQYF; v_gene: TRBV5-8; j_gene: TRBJ2-7; d_gene: TRBD1; abundance: -
CDR3nt: TGCGCCAGCAGCCAAAAGATGGTGCCACAGGGGTATTACACAGATACGCAGTATTTT; CDR3aa: CASSQKMVPQGYYTDTQYF; v_gene: TRBV4-3; j_gene: TRBJ2-3; d_gene: TRBD1; abundance: once
CDR3nt: TGTGCCAGCAGCGGACAGGGGTGGTCTGAAAAACTGTTTTTT; CDR3aa: CASSGQGWSEKLFF; v_gene: TRBV9; j_gene: TRBJ1-4; d_gene: TRBD1; abundance: -
CDR3nt: TGTGCCAGAAGCTTGGATAGGGAGTCACCGGGGGGAACAGATACGCAGTATTTT; CDR3aa: CARSLDRESPGGTDTQYF; v_gene: TRBV5-3; j_gene: TRBJ2-3; d_gene: TRBD2; abundance: -
CDR3nt: TGTGCCAGCTCCCCCCGAGCGGCCTTGGTTACATCCTACGAGCAGTACTTC; CDR3aa: CASSPRAALVTSYEQYF; v_gene: TRBV18; j_gene: TRBJ2-7; d_gene: -; abundance: -
CDR3nt: TGTGCCAGCAGTGACAGGGGGCGCTACGAGCAGTACTTC; CDR3aa: CASSDRGRYEQYF; v_gene: TRBV2; j_gene: TRBJ2-7; d_gene: TRBD1; abundance: -
CDR3nt: TGTGCCAGCAGCTTTGCGGGACAGCTTTTGTACGAGCAGTACTTC; CDR3aa: CASSFAGQLLYEQYF; v_gene: TRBV5-4; j_gene: TRBJ2-7; d_gene: -; abundance: -
CDR3nt: TGTGCCAGCAGCTTACAGGACAGGGGACTTCAAGAGACCCAGTACTTC; CDR3aa: CASSLQDRGLQETQYF; v_gene: TRBV7-2; j_gene: TRBJ2-5; d_gene: TRBD1; abundance: few
CDR3nt: TGTGCCAGCAGCGGGACTAGCGGGGACTACGAGCAGTACTTC; CDR3aa: CASSGTSGDYEQYF; v_gene: TRBV27; j_gene: TRBJ2-7; d_gene: TRBD2; abundance: once